These 27 T cell receptor beta chains share one sample of origin, sequenced in a study of OX40 agonist ivuxolimab in advanced cancers. Libraries were prepared by immunoSEQ multiplex PCR; TCRdb keeps only in-frame clonotypes and omits some of them. The table records fewer than 30,000 clones, 76% of them present only once. Material: CD4+ or CD8+ T cells sorted from blood, obtained in a trial of the OX40 agonist ivuxolimab. All receptors come from an adult with an advanced solid tumor such as melanoma, head and neck, liver or kidney cancer.

The chain has TRBV5-4 and TRBJ1-4, with D possibly being TRBD1 (6 bases). The CDR3 loop spans 16 amino acids. Germline-derived CDR1 and CDR2 are SGHNT and YYREEE (reference sequence). V was pared by 4 bases and J by 5 bases, with 18 bases between. The CDR3 is CASSRTGAGGNEKLFF. CDR3 bases: TGTGCCAGCAGCCGAACGGGGGCGGGGGGAAATGAAAAACTGTTTTTT.

The rearrangement uses TRBV5-4 and TRBJ2-5, with TRBD1 matching over 9 bases. Germline V gene lookup returns CDR1 SGHNT and CDR2 YYREEE (reference sequence). J gave up 4 bases and V 1 base, and 5 bases lay outside the gene matches. The length of the CDR3 is 15 residues. In DNA, the CDR3 is TGTGCCAGCAGCTTGAACACAGGGGGCAGAGAGACCCAGTACTTC. This sequence encodes CASSLNTGGRETQYF.

V is TRBV4-1 and J is TRBJ2-1; D possibly matches TRBD1 or TRBD2 (6 bases each). The CDR3 contains 18 residues. V was cut by 0 bases and J by 1 base, with 16 bases left in between. Germline V CDR1 and CDR2: MGHRA, YSYEKL. The CDR3 sequence: CASSQDVGGFLSYNEQFF. The CDR3 DNA follows: TGCGCCAGCAGCCAAGATGTGGGGGGCTTCCTTTCCTACAATGAGCAGTTCTTC.

The gene calls are TRBV7-9 and TRBJ2-7; 11 bases line up with TRBD2. The germline gives CDR1 SEHNR, CDR2 FQNEAQ (reference sequence). V shed 5 bases and J 7 bases; nucleotides not matched to a gene: 13. The CDR3 totals 16 residues. CDR3: CASSAPGLADRGEQYF. In DNA, the CDR3 is TGTGCCAGCAGCGCACCGGGACTAGCGGACCGTGGTGAGCAGTACTTC. Full variable domain (outside the CDR3, taken from reference TRBV7-9 and TRBJ2-7): DTGVSQNPRHKITKRGQNVTFRCDPISEHNRLYWYRQTLGQGPEFLTYFQNEAQLEKSRLLSDRFSAERPKGSFSTLEIQRTEQGDSAMYLCASSAPGLADRGEQYFGPGTRLTVT.

The chain employs TRBV7-2 and TRBJ2-7; 9 bases line up with TRBD1. The CDR3 extends over 17 amino acids. V was clipped by 4 bases and J by 5 bases; unmatched bases: 15. Per the germline V gene, CDR1 is SGHTA and CDR2 is FQGNSA. The CDR3 is CASSSGQGLRGRHEQYF. In DNA, the CDR3 is TGTGCCAGCAGCTCGGGACAGGGACTTCGAGGTCGCCACGAGCAGTACTTC.

The V and J genes are TRBV27 and TRBJ1-2; 7 nucleotides match TRBD1. Germline CDR1 reads MNHEY; CDR2 reads SMNVEV (reference sequence). The CDR3 spans 15 residues. The V and J ends lost 5 bases and 0 bases, in that order; junction bases with no gene match: 6. The CDR3 here is CASSPRGQTNYGYTF. CDR3 sequence (DNA): TGTGCCAGCAGTCCTAGGGGACAGACTAACTATGGCTACACCTTC.

The genes are TRBV7-2 and TRBJ1-5; a weak D match, TRBD1 (6 bases). Germline CDR1 is SGHTA and CDR2 is FQGNSA. The CDR3 contains 16 residues. Trimming pared 5 bases from V and 6 bases from J, leaving 20 bases between. CDR3 bases: TGTGCCAGCAGCCCTGGGGGCACAGGGTTCGTTCAGCCCCAGCATTTT. Protein product: CASSPGGTGFVQPQHF.

This chain uses TRBV5-4 with TRBJ2-7, with TRBD2 matching 9 bases. CDR3 length equals 17 residues. V lost 4 bases to trimming and J lost 3 bases; unmatched junction nucleotides: 14. Germline V gives CDR1 SGHNT, CDR2 YYREEE (reference sequence). The CDR3 loop reads CASSPGLARGPLYEQYF. CDR3 DNA sequence: TGTGCCAGCAGCCCCGGACTAGCGAGGGGGCCTCTCTACGAGCAGTACTTC.

This chain uses TRBV6-1 with TRBJ1-1; D is unclear. The V gene's germline CDR1 is MNHNS and CDR2 SASEGT. CDR3 length equals 13 residues. The V and J ends lost 11 bases and 1 base respectively, with 14 bases between them. In DNA, the CDR3 is TGTGCCGGGTCACCAAGGAGGAACACTGAAGCTTTCTTT. Amino acid sequence: CAGSPRRNTEAFF.

The J gene is TRBJ2-2, the V gene TRBV19, with 10 bases that match TRBD2. The CDR3 has 17 amino acids. Germline CDR1 is LNHDA and CDR2 is SQIVND (reference sequence). The junction had 11 bases not matched to a gene; V was cut back by 7 bases and J by 3 bases. The CDR3 DNA reads TGTGCCAGTAAACCGGGGGTAGCGGGGGGTTACACCGGGGAGCTGTTTTTT. Translated: CASKPGVAGGYTGELFF.

The chain combines TRBV14 with TRBJ2-1; TRBD1 matches at 8 bases. Germline V gene data show CDR1 as SGHDN and CDR2 as FVKESK. The CDR3 spans 15 residues. The trim removed 4 bases at V and 7 bases at J, leaving 9 bases unmatched. DNA of the CDR3: TGTGCCAGCAGCCGACAGGGGATTTTCTGGAATGAGCAGTTCTTC. Protein: CASSRQGIFWNEQFF.

The chain links TRBV6-1 to TRBJ1-5; perhaps TRBD1 as D (6 bases). Trimming removed 6 bases from V and 4 bases from J, with 10 bases in between. The CDR3 has 13 amino acids. Germline assignment: CDR1 MNHNS and CDR2 SASEGT. Here the CDR3 DNA reads TGTGCCAGCAGCGGGGGCCGGAATCAGCCCCAGCATTTT. Translation gives CASSGGRNQPQHF.

The gene calls are TRBV4-1 and TRBJ2-6, with D tentatively TRBD1 (5 bases). V gave up 4 bases and J gave up 3 bases, with 10 bases separating them. Germline V lookup: CDR1 MGHRA, CDR2 YSYEKL. The CDR3 is 15 amino acids. The CDR3 here is CASSRTGGGANVLTF. In DNA, the CDR3 is TGCGCCAGCAGCCGTACAGGCGGTGGGGCCAACGTCCTGACTTTC.

The genes are TRBV30 and TRBJ2-3; 9 bases line up with TRBD1. Looked up from germline, CDR1 is GTSNPN and CDR2 is SVGIG (reference sequence). This CDR3 is 14 amino acids long. V lost 6 bases to trimming and J lost 3 bases; unmatched junction nucleotides: 7. CDR3 amino acids: CACRQGVRTDTQYF. CDR3 sequence (DNA): TGTGCCTGTAGACAGGGGGTTAGGACAGATACGCAGTATTTT.

As to this clone: The germline gene is not matched at one end of the junction; a read error may be the cause. V and J are TRBV18 and TRBJ2-3, with 8 bases aligning to TRBD2. CDR3 size: 15 residues. The germline V gene encodes CDR1 KGHSH and CDR2 LQKENI. CDR3 protein: CASSPPRTSRDTQYF. For the CDR3, the DNA is TGTGCCAGCTCACCACCGAGGACTAGCAGAGATACGCAGTATTTT.

In its sample, this clone was seen a few times. The genes are TRBV13 and TRBJ2-7, with D maybe TRBD1 (5 bases). CDR1 is PRHDT and CDR2 is FYEKMQ in the germline V gene (reference sequence). The germline V and J ends were trimmed by 5 bases and 2 bases, with 16 bases remaining between them. This CDR3 region has 15 residues. CDR3 residues: CASSPKGVGTYEQYF. CDR3 nucleotides: TGTGCCAGCAGCCCAAAAGGGGTCGGCACCTACGAGCAGTACTTC.

The chain joins TRBV15 to TRBJ1-1; TRBD1 is a possible D gene (6 bases). This CDR3 region has 14 residues. The germline V gene has CDR1 LNHNV and CDR2 YYDKDF (reference sequence). The V end lost 5 bases, the J end lost 4 bases, and 14 bases lay between the germline ends. CDR3 coding DNA: TGTGCCACCAGCGGCTGGCAGGGGATCACTGAAGCTTTCTTT. It specifies CATSGWQGITEAFF.

The rearrangement uses TRBV15 and TRBJ1-5, with 8 bases lining up with TRBD1. Trimming cost V 1 base and J 6 bases; bases outside gene matches: 8. This CDR3 is 16 amino acids long. Germline CDR1 reads LNHNV; CDR2 reads YYDKDF (reference sequence). In DNA form, the CDR3 reads TGTGCCACCAGCAGAGTGGACAGGGAAGCTAGTCAGCCCCAGCATTTT. Residues: CATSRVDREASQPQHF.

This clone was counted only a few times. The V call is TRBV11-3, the J call TRBJ2-1, with a possible D match to TRBD1 (5 bases). Germline CDR1 is SGHNT and CDR2 is YENEEA. This CDR3 comprises 17 residues. Deletions cut 2 bases from V and 5 bases from J, with 19 bases between. CDR3 nucleotides: TGTGCCAGCAGCTTAAATCGGTGGGGCCGCGTAAACAATGAGCAGTTCTTC. Translated, it gives CASSLNRWGRVNNEQFF. The full variable domain, in which reference TRBV11-3 and TRBJ2-1 provide the parts outside the CDR3, is EAGVVQSPRYKIIEKKQPVAFWCNPISGHNTLYWYLQNLGQGPELLIRYENEEAVDDSQLPKDRFSAERLKGVDSTLKIQPAELGDSAVYLCASSLNRWGRVNNEQFFGPGTRLTVL.

This chain connects TRBV9 to TRBJ1-1; a weak D match, TRBD1 (5 bases). V dropped 4 bases and J dropped 7 bases, with 23 bases sitting between them. The CDR3 runs 16 residues. Germline CDR1 reads SGDLS; CDR2 reads YYNGEE. The CDR3 sequence: CASSPRGDRLHVEAFF. Here the CDR3 DNA reads TGTGCCAGCAGCCCTAGAGGAGACAGACTTCATGTTGAAGCTTTCTTT.

The chain is built from TRBV19 and TRBJ1-1, with D possibly being TRBD1 (6 bases). V shed 2 bases and J shed 5 bases, with 15 bases lying between them. The length of the CDR3 is 15 residues. Germline loops: CDR1 LNHDA, CDR2 SQIVND (reference sequence). The CDR3 here is CASSIRGGMGTEAFF. In DNA form, the CDR3 reads TGTGCCAGTAGTATACGGGGGGGCATGGGAACTGAAGCTTTCTTT. The full variable domain, rest sourced from reference TRBV19 and TRBJ1-1, is DGGITQSPKYLFRKEGQNVTLSCEQNLNHDAMYWYRQDPGQGLRLIYYSQIVNDFQKGDIAEGYSVSREKKESFPLTVTSAQKNPTAFYLCASSIRGGMGTEAFFGQGTRLTVV.

The chain uses TRBV5-1 and TRBJ1-2; no clear D gene. Looked up from germline, CDR1 is SGHRS and CDR2 is YFSETQ. This CDR3 spans 15 amino acids. V lost 0 bases and J lost 7, with 16 bases in between. The CDR3 DNA follows: TGCGCCAGCAGCTTGGAAATGGGAGTACCTGCTGGCTACACCTTC. This encodes CASSLEMGVPAGYTF.

This chain connects TRBV7-2 to TRBJ2-2; the D gene is possibly TRBD2 (6 bases). Looked up from germline, CDR1 is SGHTA and CDR2 is FQGNSA. With 2 bases removed from V and 4 bases from J, the gap between germline ends came to 11 bases. The CDR3 runs 15 residues. As DNA, the CDR3 is TGTGCCAGCAGCTTACAGTCGGGAGTCACCGGGGAGCTGTTTTTT. Translated: CASSLQSGVTGELFF.

The chain uses TRBV27 and TRBJ1-2, with a weak D call TRBD1 (6 bases). The germline V and J ends were trimmed by 2 bases and 7 bases, with 20 bases remaining between them. This CDR3 region has 16 residues. The germline gives CDR1 MNHEY, CDR2 SMNVEV (reference sequence). The DNA for the CDR3 is TGTGCCAGCAGTTTAGCAGGTCTGCCGGAAGGGGGTGGCTACACCTTC. This sequence encodes CASSLAGLPEGGGYTF.

The chain combines TRBV5-6 with TRBJ1-1, with 8 bases fitting TRBD1. The germline gives CDR1 SGHDT, CDR2 YYEEEE. The CDR3 loop spans 13 amino acids. With V trimmed by 4 bases and J by 4 bases, 3 bases remained unmatched. The CDR3 nucleotides read TGTGCCAGCAGCGTCGACAGGGGCACTGAAGCTTTCTTT. Translation: CASSVDRGTEAFF.

CDR3: CASTMAGGGYEQYF. CDR3 coding DNA: TGTGCCAGCACAATGGCAGGGGGCGGTTACGAGCAGTACTTC. The chain is built from TRBV5-5 and TRBJ2-7, with 8 bases lining up with TRBD1. Germline V CDR1 and CDR2: SGHKS, YYEKEE (reference sequence). Trimming at V came to 6 bases and at J to 4 bases, leaving 9 bases not matched to a gene. The CDR3 totals 14 residues.

This rearrangement joins TRBV30 to TRBJ2-2; TRBD1 agrees at 10 bases. J was trimmed by 4 bases and V by 4 bases; bases with no gene match: 3. This CDR3 region has 14 residues. Germline V lookup: CDR1 GTSNPN, CDR2 SVGIG (reference sequence). CDR3 residues: CAWMRDRGTGELFF. The DNA of the CDR3 is TGTGCCTGGATGAGGGACAGGGGCACCGGGGAGCTGTTTTTT.